The subject of this entry is one T cell receptor beta chain. This entry is derived from a study of cytomegalovirus exposure and HLA in healthy donors. Use of 60 Vbeta and 13 Jbeta primers characterized the PCR. Profiling relied on immunoSEQ multiplex PCR, and the TCRdb table lists in-frame clones only, not all of them. In the table there are 150,000 to 180,000 clones, about 80% of which are singletons. This CDR3 has 13 residues. The V gene's germline CDR1 is LNHDA and CDR2 SQIVND (reference sequence). V lost 7 bases and J lost 3; bases outside the gene matches: 2. This clonotype originated in a man aged 25 to 40 in good health and CMV-seropositive. Input material: PBMCs. V gene TRBV19 combines with J gene TRBJ2-3; 9 positions match TRBD1. CDR3 nucleotide sequence: TGTGCCAGTAAGACAGGGGGTACAGATACGCAGTATTTT. It encodes CASKTGGTDTQYF.